What follows are 20 T cell receptor beta chains derived from one specimen sequenced in a study of T cells after yellow fever vaccination. In TCRdb, the 5' RACE reads were re-called with MiXCR into one record per CDR3 protein. Among over 250,000 distinct CDR3 sequences listed, roughly 5.2% were seen once. The sample here was CD4+ T cells sorted from PBMCs, taken on the day of the yellow fever booster vaccination. Receptors were obtained from a man aged 18 to 29 who received the YFV17D yellow fever vaccine.

This clonotype turned up a few times. The V call is TRBV5-4, the J call TRBJ2-5; TRBD1 might be the D (5 bases). Germline-derived CDR1 and CDR2 are SGHNT and YYREEE (reference sequence). The CDR3 extends over 14 amino acids. Trimming removed 2 bases from V and 2 bases from J, with 10 bases in between. The CDR3 is CASSLRQSQETQYF. The CDR3 region has the DNA TGTGCCAGCAGCTTAAGACAGTCGCAAGAGACCCAGTACTTC.

V and J are TRBV18 and TRBJ2-3, with TRBD2 matching over 9 bases. The CDR3 loop spans 16 amino acids. Per the germline V gene, CDR1 is KGHSH and CDR2 is LQKENI. V was clipped by 3 bases and J by 0 bases; unmatched bases: 4. The chain's CDR3 is CASSPYTSGSTDTQYF. The CDR3 nucleotides read TGTGCCAGCTCACCCTATACTAGCGGGAGCACAGATACGCAGTATTTT.

The sample holds a few counts of this clonotype. The CDR3 is CASSGWTEAFF. The DNA of the CDR3 is TGTGCCAGCAGTGGTTGGACTGAAGCTTTCTTT. This chain uses TRBV12-3 or TRBV12-4 with TRBJ1-1; D gene ambiguous. Between the trimmed V and J ends, which lost 5 bases and 5 bases, there was a span of 6 bases. CDR3 length equals 11 residues.

In nucleotides, the CDR3 is TGTGCCAGCGGTAATTTAGACCGGGAGACCCAGTACTTC. This encodes CASGNLDRETQYF. This chain links TRBV27 with TRBJ2-5; unclear D gene. Trimming pared 8 bases from V and 5 bases from J, leaving 15 bases between. This CDR3 region has 13 residues. Germline lookup yields CDR1 MNHEY and CDR2 SMNVEV (reference sequence).

The DNA for the CDR3 is TGCGCCAGCAGCTTGGGCGGACAGGCTAAGAATAATTCACCCCTCCACTTT. Protein product: CASSLGGQAKNNSPLHF. V is TRBV5-1 and J is TRBJ1-6, with TRBD1 matching over 7 bases. Germline V gene data show CDR1 as SGHRS and CDR2 as YFSETQ. This CDR3 contains 17 residues. Trimming cost V 0 bases and J 5 bases; bases outside gene matches: 8.

The V call is TRBV5-1, the J call TRBJ1-4; D is uncertain. This CDR3 spans 12 amino acids. V shed 1 base and J shed 8 bases, with 6 bases lying between them. Germline CDR1 and CDR2: SGHRS and YFSETQ. CDR3 region: CASSLKTEKLFF. The CDR3 bases are TGCGCCAGCAGCTTGAAAACCGAAAAACTGTTTTTT.

In its sample, this clonotype was seen many times. This sequence joins TRBV10-3 and TRBJ2-7, with a weak D call TRBD1 (6 bases). The CDR3 is 13 residues long. Germline assignment: CDR1 ENHRY and CDR2 SYGVKD. Trimming left V 6 bases short and J 2 bases short, with 11 bases between. For the CDR3, the DNA is TGTGCCATCAGGAACACAGGGACCTACGAGCAGTACTTC. Encoded protein: CAIRNTGTYEQYF.

This clonotype was seen only a few times. V gene TRBV9 combines with J gene TRBJ1-2; TRBD1 matches at 11 bases. The CDR3 runs to 18 residues. J was trimmed by 5 bases and V by 2 bases; bases with no gene match: 14. In germline, CDR1 is SGDLS, CDR2 YYNGEE. CDR3 loop: CASSVTPGQGGLGYGYTF. CDR3 nucleotide sequence: TGTGCCAGCAGCGTTACCCCGGGACAGGGGGGCCTTGGGTATGGCTACACCTTC. Full variable domain (outside the CDR3, taken from reference TRBV9 and TRBJ1-2): DSGVTQTPKHLITATGQRVTLRCSPRSGDLSVYWYQQSLDQGLQFLIQYYNGEERAKGNILERFSAQQFPDLHSELNLSSLELGDSALYFCASSVTPGQGGLGYGYTFGSGTRLTVV.

This clonotype was seen ten or more times. The chain joins TRBV4-3 to TRBJ2-4; D is perhaps TRBD1 (6 bases). Trimming pared 4 bases from V and 8 bases from J, leaving 18 bases between. CDR1 LGHNA and CDR2 YSLEER come from the germline V gene. The CDR3 is 15 amino acids. The CDR3 sequence: CASSRDYRVGDIQYF. The DNA of the CDR3 is TGCGCCAGCAGCCGAGATTACAGGGTGGGGGACATTCAGTACTTC.

The DNA for the CDR3 is TGTGCCAGCAGTGAAAGGCGGCTAGGCTCCTACGAGCAGTACGTC. It encodes CASSERRLGSYEQYV. This rearrangement joins TRBV6-6 to TRBJ2-7; D not certain. Trimming shortened V by 5 bases and J by 0 bases, and 14 bases separated the two germline ends. Germline V gene lookup returns CDR1 MNHNY and CDR2 SVGAGI (reference sequence). CDR3 length: 15 residues.

This clonotype was seen at least ten times. V is TRBV4-1 and J is TRBJ1-1; TRBD1 might be the D (6 bases). CDR1 and CDR2 (germline): MGHRA, YSYEKL. The CDR3 runs 15 residues. The V and J ends lost 4 bases and 4 bases respectively, with 16 bases between them. The CDR3 DNA reads as TGCGCCAGCAGCCCTCACAGGGCCGTTGGCACTGAAGCTTTCTTT. The encoded protein is CASSPHRAVGTEAFF.

This clonotype appeared a few times. V gene TRBV2 combines with J gene TRBJ1-5; D unclear. The germline CDR1 and CDR2 sequences are SNHLY and FYNNEI. CDR3 length equals 13 residues. V was pared by 6 bases and J by 0 bases, with 6 bases between. The CDR3 reads CASRKGSNQPQHF. In nucleotides, the CDR3 is TGTGCCAGCAGGAAGGGTAGCAATCAGCCCCAGCATTTT.

This clonotype was seen ten or more times. The chain couples TRBV19 to TRBJ2-4; TRBD1 aligns across 7 bases. Germline trimming cut 6 bases from V and 9 bases from J; bases unmatched to any gene: 14. This CDR3 is built from 15 residues. The germline gives CDR1 LNHDA, CDR2 SQIVND (reference sequence). CDR3 region: CASSLKTGNLGIQYF. DNA of the CDR3: TGTGCCAGTAGCTTGAAGACAGGGAACTTAGGCATTCAGTACTTC.

CDR3 in DNA: TGCGCCAGCAGCCGGGAGACGGGGCCAAGCCGACTGAGCTCCTACAATGAGCAGTTCTTC. As protein: CASSRETGPSRLSSYNEQFF. The rearrangement uses TRBV4-1 and TRBJ2-1; the D gene could be TRBD1 or TRBD2 (5 bases each). The germline V gene has CDR1 MGHRA and CDR2 YSYEKL. Deletions cut 4 bases from V and 0 bases from J, with 25 bases between. CDR3 length: 20 residues.

A few counts support this clonotype. The rearrangement uses TRBV5-6 and TRBJ1-5; D call uncertain. This CDR3 has 15 residues. Germline-derived CDR1 and CDR2 are SGHDT and YYEEEE. V was pared by 1 base and J by 2 bases, with 10 bases between. The CDR3 bases are TGTGCCAGCAGCTTGTTGGGATTGGGCAATCAGCCCCAGCATTTT. Its protein product is CASSLLGLGNQPQHF. Full variable domain (missing parts from reference TRBV5-6 and TRBJ1-5): DAGVTQSPTHLIKTRGQQVTLRCSPKSGHDTVSWYQQALGQGPQFIFQYYEEEERQRGNFPDRFSGHQFPNYSSELNVNALLLGDSALYLCASSLLGLGNQPQHFGDGTRLSIL.

This clonotype has a handful of counts. The V call is TRBV3-1, the J call TRBJ1-2; possible D gene TRBD1, 6 bases. The CDR3 consists of 13 residues. Germline-derived CDR1 and CDR2 are LGHDT and YNNKEL (reference sequence). V shed 4 bases and J shed 3 bases, with 9 bases lying between them. Here the CDR3 DNA reads TGTGCCAGCAGCCCTAACAGGGACTATGGCTACACCTTC. Translating gives CASSPNRDYGYTF.

This clonotype was found a few times. CDR3 in amino acids: CASSLEGQFSYF. The DNA of the CDR3 is TGCGCCAGCAGCTTGGAGGGACAGTTTTCGTATTTT. The J gene is TRBJ2-3, the V gene TRBV5-1; 7 bases map to TRBD1. This CDR3 is 12 amino acids long. Germline V lookup: CDR1 SGHRS, CDR2 YFSETQ. J lost 14 bases, V lost 0 bases, and 6 bases had no gene match. Looking up the rest from reference TRBV5-1 and TRBJ2-3 gives the full variable domain: KAGVTQTPRYLIKTRGQQVTLSCSPISGHRSVSWYQQTPGQGLQFLFEYFSETQRNKGNFPGRFSGRQFSNSRSEMNVSTLELGDSALYLCASSLEGQFSYFGPGTRLTVL.

This clonotype was counted only a few times. The chain couples TRBV10-3 to TRBJ1-2; no clear D gene. In germline, CDR1 is ENHRY, CDR2 SYGVKD. This CDR3 region has 14 residues. V dropped 3 bases and J dropped 0 bases, with 8 bases sitting between them. CDR3 sequence (DNA): TGTGCCATCAGTGACGACACAGCTAACTATGGCTACACCTTC. Protein product: CAISDDTANYGYTF.

This clonotype occurred many times. Written as DNA, the CDR3 is TGTGCCAGCAGCCCTGGGACAGGGGATAAGAAGCTGTTTTTT. Its translation: CASSPGTGDKKLFF. The rearrangement uses TRBV7-2 and TRBJ2-2; 10 bases map to TRBD1. Germline V gives CDR1 SGHTA, CDR2 FQGNSA. CDR3 length: 14 residues. V lost 5 bases and J lost 12; bases outside the gene matches: 9.

This clonotype has a handful of counts. The chain is built from TRBV20-1 and TRBJ2-4; TRBD2 matches 9 bases. Germline loops: CDR1 DFQATT, CDR2 SNEGSKA (reference sequence). The CDR3 runs 16 residues. V was pared by 7 bases and J by 0 bases, with 10 bases of the junction left unmatched. CDR3 bases: TGCAGTGTTGGTAGCGGGGGAGCCTTAGCCAAAAACATTCAGTACTTC. Its protein is CSVGSGGALAKNIQYF.